Below, 5 T cell receptor beta chains from the same sample are listed, as sequenced in a study of molecular identifiers for immune sequencing clone quantification. TCRdb redid the calling of the PCR reads with MiXCR, one entry per CDR3 protein. In the table there are under 75,000 distinct CDR3 sequences, around 19% of which are singletons. The sequencing input was naive CD8+ T cells from blood, with Jurkat cell RNA spiked in. Subset of the sample: FACS-sorted CD8+CD4-CCR7+CD45RA+ naive T cells. These receptors were taken from a human donor in good health. Some libraries in this study had Jurkat cell RNA spiked in.

This clonotype was seen many times. CDR3 nucleotide sequence: TGTGCCAGCAGCCTCCGGGTGGCGTGGGAGCAGTACTTC. It specifies CASSLRVAWEQYF. The chain recombines TRBV6-5 with TRBJ2-7, with no clear D. Germline loops: CDR1 MNHEY, CDR2 SVGAGI. The CDR3 runs 13 residues. Trimming took off 6 bases at V and 7 bases at J, with 16 bases between the two ends.

About this clonotype itself: Sequence at one end of the junction differs from germline and may be a read error. The genes are TRBV28 and TRBJ1-1; no definite D call. CDR1 is MDHEN and CDR2 is SYDVKM in the germline V gene. This CDR3 is built from 13 residues. The CDR3 here is CASSLEGGTGAFF. CDR3 DNA: TGTGCCAGCAGTTTAGAAGGTGGCACTGGAGCTTTCTTT.

This chain uses TRBV19 with TRBJ1-6, with TRBD1 matching over 7 bases. The length of the CDR3 is 14 residues. Trimming at V came to 2 bases and at J to 7 bases, leaving 2 bases not matched to a gene. The germline V gene encodes CDR1 LNHDA and CDR2 SQIVND (reference sequence). This chain's CDR3 is CASSITGENSPLHF. In DNA, the CDR3 is TGTGCCAGTAGTATAACAGGGGAGAATTCACCCCTCCACTTT.

This clonotype was recorded many times. V usage is TRBV11-2 and J usage is TRBJ2-1; weak D call: TRBD2 (6 bases). CDR3 length: 12 amino acids. Trimming removed 7 bases from V and 5 bases from J, with 9 bases in between. From germline, CDR1 is SGHAT and CDR2 FQNNGV. DNA for the CDR3: TGTGCCAGCACCCTAGCGCACAATGAGCAGTTCTTC. It yields the protein CASTLAHNEQFF.

This clonotype was detected many times. J is TRBJ2-3 and V is TRBV4-1, with D possibly being TRBD1 or TRBD2 (7 bases each). V gave up 5 bases and J gave up 4 bases, with 19 bases separating them. Looked up from germline, CDR1 is MGHRA and CDR2 is YSYEKL. The CDR3 runs to 16 residues. The chain's CDR3 is CASSSQGGPGADTQYF. The DNA of the CDR3 is TGCGCCAGCAGCAGCCAGGGGGGGCCTGGGGCAGATACGCAGTATTTT.